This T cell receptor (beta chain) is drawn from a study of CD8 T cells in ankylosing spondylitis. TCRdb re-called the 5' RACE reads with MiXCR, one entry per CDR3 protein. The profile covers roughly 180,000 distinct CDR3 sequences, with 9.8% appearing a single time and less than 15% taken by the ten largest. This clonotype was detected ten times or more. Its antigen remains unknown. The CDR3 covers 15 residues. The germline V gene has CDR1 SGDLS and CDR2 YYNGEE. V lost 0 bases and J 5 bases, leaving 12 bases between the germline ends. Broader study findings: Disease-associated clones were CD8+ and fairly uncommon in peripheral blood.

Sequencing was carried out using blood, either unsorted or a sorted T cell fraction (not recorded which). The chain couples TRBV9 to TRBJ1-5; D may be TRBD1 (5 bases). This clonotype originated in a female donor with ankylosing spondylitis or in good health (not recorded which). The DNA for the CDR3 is TGTGCCAGCAGCGTAGGGGGCAGGGAGGATCAGCCCCAGCATTTT. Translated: CASSVGGREDQPQHF.